The present T cell receptor (beta chain) was sequenced within a study of CD8 T cells in Susac syndrome. Losses at the gene ends were 7 bases for V and 5 bases for J; bases not matched to a gene: 10. Germline V lookup: CDR1 SQVTM, CDR2 ANQGSEA. The CDR3 runs 14 residues. It was with random hexamers that about 0.45 to 1 ug RNA was reverse transcribed. Each CDR3 protein is one row after TCRdb ran MiXCR on the immunoSEQ multiplex PCR reads. The data hold about 94,000 distinct CDR3 sequences, with just under 95% observed a single time. This sequence originates from a human donor with Susac syndrome. The chain is built from TRBV29-1 and TRBJ2-1; 8 nucleotides match TRBD1. Source material: CD4+ T cells from PBMCs. The CDR3 DNA sequence: TGCAGCGCGGATACGACAGGGGTGGACAATGAGCAGTTCTTC. This codes for CSADTTGVDNEQFF.